These T cell receptor beta chains were read from a single sample in a study of cytomegalovirus exposure and HLA in healthy donors. Generated by immunoSEQ multiplex PCR, the TCRdb table keeps only in-frame clones and is missing some. Of 100,000 to 150,000 clones listed, about 83% are singletons. Sequenced input: PBMCs. These receptors all come from a girl aged 2 to 9 in good health and CMV-seronegative. Each CDR3 is given with its conserved first and last residue. A D gene is named only where the DNA matches it firmly. Clone size appears in some rows only: once, few, many, or a class for an expanded clone.

V gene,J gene,clone size,D gene,CDR3 DNA,CDR3 protein
TRBV4-3,TRBJ1-1,NA,TRBD1,TGCGCCAGCAGCCAAGCGTTCAGGGGGATCGGGACTGAAGCTTTCTTT,CASSQAFRGIGTEAFF
TRBV7-9,TRBJ1-1,NA,TRBD1,TGTGCCAGCAGCTTCGGACAGGTGGGCTCTGAAGCTTTCTTT,CASSFGQVGSEAFF
TRBV5-1,TRBJ2-2,NA,NA,TGCGCCAGCAGCGGGGGACTGAACACCGGGGAGCTGTTTTTT,CASSGGLNTGELFF
TRBV5-6,TRBJ2-3,NA,NA,TGTGCCAGCAGCGCTAGCGGCACAGATACGCAGTATTTT,CASSASGTDTQYF
TRBV7-9,TRBJ2-3,NA,NA,TGTGCCAGCAGCTTACCCCTAAAAACTTCTAGCACAGATACGCAGTATTTT,CASSLPLKTSSTDTQYF
TRBV6-1,TRBJ2-1,NA,TRBD2,TGTGCCAGCAGTGATATTGGCAGTCGAGCGGGAACTTACAATGAGCAGTTCTTC,CASSDIGSRAGTYNEQFF
TRBV10-1,TRBJ2-7,NA,NA,TGCGCCAGCAGTGAGGGACTCGCGCCCTCCTACGAGCAGTACTTC,CASSEGLAPSYEQYF
TRBV27,TRBJ2-1,NA,NA,TGTGCCAGCAGTTTATACCAGGGACAATATGGGCAGTTCTTC,CASSLYQGQYGQFF
TRBV25-1,TRBJ1-1,NA,TRBD1,TGTGCCAGCAGTGTGACAGGGTTAGGGGACACTGAAGCTTTCTTT,CASSVTGLGDTEAFF
TRBV27,TRBJ1-2,NA,TRBD1,TGTGCCAGCAGTTTAGACAGGGCCTATGGCTACACCTTC,CASSLDRAYGYTF
TRBV7-8,TRBJ2-2,NA,TRBD2,TGTGCCAGCAGCTTAATCGACCACAGCGGGGCCGGGGAGCTGTTTTTT,CASSLIDHSGAGELFF
TRBV28,TRBJ2-7,NA,NA,TGTGCCAGCAGTTTCGTCGGGATCTACGAGCAGTACTTC,CASSFVGIYEQYF
TRBV30,TRBJ2-2,once,TRBD1,TGTGCCTGGGACGGGGACAGGGGGCCCGGGGAGCTGTTTTTT,CAWDGDRGPGELFF
TRBV7-8,TRBJ2-3,NA,TRBD2,TGTGCCAGCAGCTTAGTTGGTGACGGGGGGACAGATACGCAGTATTTT,CASSLVGDGGTDTQYF
TRBV20-1,TRBJ1-1,NA,NA,TGCAGTGCCCTACAGGTTCCTGAAGCTTTCTTT,CSALQVPEAFF
TRBV7-2,TRBJ2-7,once,NA,TGTGCCAGCAGCGGTCGCGTTCGGGTCAGCGGAACCTACGAGCAGTACTTC,CASSGRVRVSGTYEQYF
TRBV6-5,TRBJ2-1,once,TRBD1,TGTGCCAGCAGTCTTGACAGGGACCGCTACAATGAGCAGTTCTTC,CASSLDRDRYNEQFF
TRBV9,TRBJ1-4,NA,NA,TGTGCCAGCAGCGGGGCAGTGTTAGGACAAGGCCCCGAAAAACTGTTTTTT,CASSGAVLGQGPEKLFF
TRBV29-1,TRBJ1-2,NA,TRBD1,TGCAGCGCTGGCGAAAGGGACAGAACTAACTATGGCTACACCTTC,CSAGERDRTNYGYTF
TRBV10-3,TRBJ1-5,NA,NA,TGTGCCATCAGTGAGGGGGACACAAATCAGCCCCAGCATTTT,CAISEGDTNQPQHF
TRBV2,TRBJ1-2,NA,NA,TGTGCCAGCGGCAGGGGCTATGGCTACACCTTC,CASGRGYGYTF
TRBV7-2,TRBJ2-7,NA,TRBD1,TGTGCCAGCAGCGCCCCACCCGGGACAGGGGCCTACGAGCAGTACTTC,CASSAPPGTGAYEQYF
TRBV15,TRBJ2-3,NA,NA,TGTGCCACCAGGAGGGACTGGTCCTCCACAGATACGCAGTATTTT,CATRRDWSSTDTQYF
TRBV18,TRBJ1-3,once,NA,TGTGCCAGCTCACCAAAAGAGACAGGCGGCCCTGGAAACACCATATATTTT,CASSPKETGGPGNTIYF
TRBV7-8,TRBJ2-5,NA,NA,TGTGCCAGCAGCTTAAGGGGAGGTTTGGTGCGGGAGACCCAGTACTTC,CASSLRGGLVRETQYF
TRBV10-3,TRBJ1-1,NA,NA,TGTGCCATCAGTGAGAGGGAGTCGACTGAAGCTTTCTTT,CAISERESTEAFF
TRBV27,TRBJ2-7,NA,TRBD1,TGTGCCAGCAGTTGGACAGGACGGTTCTCCCACGAGCAGTACTTC,CASSWTGRFSHEQYF
TRBV6-7,TRBJ2-1,NA,TRBD2,TGTGCCAGCAACCTGCGACTAGCGGGAGTCGGCCGGAATGAGCAGTTCTTC,CASNLRLAGVGRNEQFF
TRBV19,TRBJ2-3,NA,TRBD2,TGTGCCAGTAGTGATGGGCCACTAGCGGGTGGGGATACGCAGTATTTT,CASSDGPLAGGDTQYF
TRBV7-9,TRBJ2-3,NA,NA,TGTGCCAGCAGCTTAGGAGTAGGCGGGGTCTCAGATACGCAGTATTTT,CASSLGVGGVSDTQYF
TRBV4-2,TRBJ2-1,NA,NA,TGTGCCAGCAGCCCCCAGGGGTACAATGAGCAGTTCTTC,CASSPQGYNEQFF
TRBV6-6,TRBJ2-1,NA,NA,TGTGCCAGCAGTTACGATTCCGGGGGTTCCTACAATGAGCAGTTCTTC,CASSYDSGGSYNEQFF
TRBV7-8,TRBJ2-7,NA,TRBD2,TGTGCCAGCAGCTTACGGGACTACCACTCCTACGAGCAGTACTTC,CASSLRDYHSYEQYF
TRBV9,TRBJ2-1,NA,TRBD2,TGTGCCAGCAGCGAGAGGACTAGCGGGGTCCTCTATGAGCAGTTCTTC,CASSERTSGVLYEQFF
TRBV6-1,TRBJ1-1,NA,NA,TGTGCCAGCAGCGACTATTTGGCGACTGAAGCTTTCTTT,CASSDYLATEAFF
TRBV19,TRBJ2-5,NA,TRBD2,TGTGCCAGTAGCCAACTAGCGACCAGCCAAGAGACCCAGTACTTC,CASSQLATSQETQYF